The entry below gives a single TCR beta chain sequence along with its context. Its antigen remains unidentified. The junction shows a germline mismatch at one end, possibly a read error. The sample originates from a study of T cells after yellow fever vaccination. Study information: SMART-Seq v4 Ultra Low Input prepared the low-cell-number fractions. Study outcomes and limitations: The booster response re-showed most primary clones: approximately 95% CD4, around 90% CD8.

Germline CDR1 and CDR2: LNHNV and YYDKDF (reference sequence). The CDR3 length is 14 residues. TCRdb re-called the 5' RACE reads with MiXCR, one entry per CDR3 protein. The table has about 430,000 distinct CDR3 sequences, around 19% seen once. J is TRBJ2-1 and V is TRBV15; TRBD1 matches 10 bases. This TCR derives from a young man who received the YFV17D yellow fever vaccine. The sequences come from PBMCs, collected before the yellow fever booster vaccination. This CDR3 is CATSRNRDRGSGLF. For the CDR3, the DNA is TGTGCCACCAGCAGAAACCGGGACAGGGGCTCCGGCCTCTTC.